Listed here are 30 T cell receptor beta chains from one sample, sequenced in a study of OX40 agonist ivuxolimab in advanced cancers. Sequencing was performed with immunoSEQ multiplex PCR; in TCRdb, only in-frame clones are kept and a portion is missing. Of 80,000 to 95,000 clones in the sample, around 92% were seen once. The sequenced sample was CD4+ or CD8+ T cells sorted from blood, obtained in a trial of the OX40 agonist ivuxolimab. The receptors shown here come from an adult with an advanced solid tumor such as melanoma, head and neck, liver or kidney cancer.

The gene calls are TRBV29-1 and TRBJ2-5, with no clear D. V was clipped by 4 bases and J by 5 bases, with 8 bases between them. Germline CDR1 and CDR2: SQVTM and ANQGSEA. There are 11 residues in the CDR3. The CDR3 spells CSVVRAETQYF. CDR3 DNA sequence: TGCAGCGTTGTACGCGCGGAGACCCAGTACTTC.

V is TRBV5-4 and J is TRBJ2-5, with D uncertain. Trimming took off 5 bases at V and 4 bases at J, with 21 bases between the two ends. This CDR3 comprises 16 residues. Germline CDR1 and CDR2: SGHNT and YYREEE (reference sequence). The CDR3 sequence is CASSLAGPRGRETQYF. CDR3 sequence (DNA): TGTGCCAGCAGTTTAGCAGGCCCCCGAGGAAGAGAGACCCAGTACTTC.

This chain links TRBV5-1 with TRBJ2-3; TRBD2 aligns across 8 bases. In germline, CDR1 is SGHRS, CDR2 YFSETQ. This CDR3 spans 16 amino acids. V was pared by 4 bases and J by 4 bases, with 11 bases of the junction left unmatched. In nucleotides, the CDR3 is TGCGCCAGCAGCCCTCTCACGGGAGGGGTCCCAGATACGCAGTATTTT. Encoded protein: CASSPLTGGVPDTQYF.

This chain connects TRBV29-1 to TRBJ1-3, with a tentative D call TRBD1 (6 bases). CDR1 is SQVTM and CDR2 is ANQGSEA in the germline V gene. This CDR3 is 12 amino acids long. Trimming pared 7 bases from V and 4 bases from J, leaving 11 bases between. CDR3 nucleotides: TGCAGCGGCGGACAGTTGGGAAACACCATATATTTT. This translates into CSGGQLGNTIYF.

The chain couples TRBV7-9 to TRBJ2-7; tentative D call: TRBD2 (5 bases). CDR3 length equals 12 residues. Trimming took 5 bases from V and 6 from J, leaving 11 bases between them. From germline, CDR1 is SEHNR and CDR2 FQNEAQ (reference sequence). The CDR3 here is CASSAAGLEQYF. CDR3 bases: TGTGCCAGCAGCGCTGCGGGTCTCGAGCAGTACTTC.

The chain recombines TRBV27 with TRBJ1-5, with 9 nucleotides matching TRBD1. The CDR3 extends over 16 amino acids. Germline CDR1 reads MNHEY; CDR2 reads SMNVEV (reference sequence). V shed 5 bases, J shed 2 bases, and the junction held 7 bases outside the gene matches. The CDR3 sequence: CASSPFTGGGNQPQHF. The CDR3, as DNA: TGTGCCAGCAGTCCCTTCACAGGGGGCGGCAATCAGCCCCAGCATTTT.

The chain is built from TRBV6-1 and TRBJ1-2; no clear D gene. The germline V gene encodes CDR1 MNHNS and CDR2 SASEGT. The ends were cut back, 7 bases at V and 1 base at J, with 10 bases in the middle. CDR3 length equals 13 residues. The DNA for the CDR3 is TGTGCCAGCATGTACCACTTTAACTATGGCTACACCTTC. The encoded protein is CASMYHFNYGYTF.

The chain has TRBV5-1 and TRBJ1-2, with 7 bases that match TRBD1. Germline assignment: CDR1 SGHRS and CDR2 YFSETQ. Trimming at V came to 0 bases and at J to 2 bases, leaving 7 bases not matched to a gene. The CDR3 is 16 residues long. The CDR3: CASSLGHTRGNYGYTF. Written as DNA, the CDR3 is TGCGCCAGCAGCTTGGGTCACACCAGGGGGAACTATGGCTACACCTTC.

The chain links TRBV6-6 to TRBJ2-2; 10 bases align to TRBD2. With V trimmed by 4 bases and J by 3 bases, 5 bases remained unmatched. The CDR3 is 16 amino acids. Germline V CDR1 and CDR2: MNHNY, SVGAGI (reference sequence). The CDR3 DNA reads TGTGCCAGCAGTTCCACTAGCGGGGTGGACACCGGGGAGCTGTTTTTT. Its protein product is CASSSTSGVDTGELFF.

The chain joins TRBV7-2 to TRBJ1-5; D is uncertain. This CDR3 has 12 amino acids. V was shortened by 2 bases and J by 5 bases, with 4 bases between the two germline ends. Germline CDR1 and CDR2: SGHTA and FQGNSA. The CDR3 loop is CASSLLHQPQHF. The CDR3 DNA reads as TGTGCCAGCAGCTTACTGCATCAGCCCCAGCATTTT.

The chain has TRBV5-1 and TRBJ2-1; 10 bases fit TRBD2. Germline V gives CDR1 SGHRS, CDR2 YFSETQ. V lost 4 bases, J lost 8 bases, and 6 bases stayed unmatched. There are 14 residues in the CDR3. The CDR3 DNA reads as TGCGCCAGCAGCGTTAGCGGGAGGCCCCATGAGCAGTTCTTC. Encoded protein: CASSVSGRPHEQFF.

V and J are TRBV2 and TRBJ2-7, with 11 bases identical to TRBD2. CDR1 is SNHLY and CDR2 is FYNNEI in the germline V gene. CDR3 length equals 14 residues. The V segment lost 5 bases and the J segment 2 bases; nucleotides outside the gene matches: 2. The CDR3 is CASSLAGGAYEQYF. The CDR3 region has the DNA TGTGCCAGCAGTTTAGCGGGAGGGGCCTACGAGCAGTACTTC.

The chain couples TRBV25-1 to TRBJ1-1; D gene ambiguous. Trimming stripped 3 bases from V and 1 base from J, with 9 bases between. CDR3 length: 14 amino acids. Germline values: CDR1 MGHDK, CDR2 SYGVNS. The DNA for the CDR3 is TGTGCCAGCAGTGAGAGACGGGAGAACACTGAAGCTTTCTTT. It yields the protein CASSERRENTEAFF.

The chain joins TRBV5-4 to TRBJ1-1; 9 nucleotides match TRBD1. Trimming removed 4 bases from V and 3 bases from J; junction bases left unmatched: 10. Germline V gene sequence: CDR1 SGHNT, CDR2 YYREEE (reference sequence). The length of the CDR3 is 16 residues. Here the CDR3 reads CASSPGGDRAHTEAFF. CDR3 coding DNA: TGTGCCAGCAGCCCCGGGGGGGACAGGGCGCACACTGAAGCTTTCTTT.

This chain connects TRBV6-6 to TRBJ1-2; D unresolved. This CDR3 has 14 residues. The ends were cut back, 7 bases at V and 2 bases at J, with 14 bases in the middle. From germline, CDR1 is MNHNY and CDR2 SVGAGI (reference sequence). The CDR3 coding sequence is TGTGCCAGCAAAATCTCCGAGCAAAACTATGGCTACACCTTC. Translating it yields CASKISEQNYGYTF.

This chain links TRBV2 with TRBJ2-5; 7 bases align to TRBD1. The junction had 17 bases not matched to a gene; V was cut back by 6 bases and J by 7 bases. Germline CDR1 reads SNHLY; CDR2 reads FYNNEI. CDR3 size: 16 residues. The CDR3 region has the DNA TGTGCCAGCAGCGACGGTGGACAGGCCGTGGGCGGGACCCAGTACTTC. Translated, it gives CASSDGGQAVGGTQYF. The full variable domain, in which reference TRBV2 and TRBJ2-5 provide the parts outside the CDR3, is EPEVTQTPSHQVTQMGQEVILRCVPISNHLYFYWYRQILGQKVEFLVSFYNNEISEKSEIFDDQFSVERPDGSNFTLKIRSTKLEDSAMYFCASSDGGQAVGGTQYFGPGTRLLVL.

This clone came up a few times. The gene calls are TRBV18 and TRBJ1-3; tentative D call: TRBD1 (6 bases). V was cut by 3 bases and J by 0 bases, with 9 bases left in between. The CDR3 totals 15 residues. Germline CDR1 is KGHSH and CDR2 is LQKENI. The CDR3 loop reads CASSPRGDSGNTIYF. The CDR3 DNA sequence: TGTGCCAGCTCACCCAGGGGCGACTCTGGAAACACCATATATTTT.

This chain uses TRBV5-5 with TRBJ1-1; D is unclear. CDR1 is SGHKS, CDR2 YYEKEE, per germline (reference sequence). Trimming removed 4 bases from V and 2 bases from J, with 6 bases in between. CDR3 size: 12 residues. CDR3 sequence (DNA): TGTGCCAGCAGCCAACCCAACACTGAAGCTTTCTTT. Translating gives CASSQPNTEAFF.

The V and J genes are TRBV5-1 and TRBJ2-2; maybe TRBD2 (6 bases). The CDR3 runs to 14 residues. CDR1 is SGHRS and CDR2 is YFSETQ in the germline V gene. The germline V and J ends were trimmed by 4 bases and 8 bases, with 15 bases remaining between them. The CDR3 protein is CASSGMTSGGELFF. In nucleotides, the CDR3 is TGCGCCAGCAGCGGCATGACTAGTGGAGGGGAGCTGTTTTTT.

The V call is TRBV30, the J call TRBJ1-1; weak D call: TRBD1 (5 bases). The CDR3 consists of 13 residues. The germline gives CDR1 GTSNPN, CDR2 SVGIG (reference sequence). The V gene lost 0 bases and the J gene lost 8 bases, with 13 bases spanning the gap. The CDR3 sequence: CAWSVRDGGEAFF. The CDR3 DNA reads TGTGCCTGGAGTGTAAGGGATGGGGGGGAAGCTTTCTTT.

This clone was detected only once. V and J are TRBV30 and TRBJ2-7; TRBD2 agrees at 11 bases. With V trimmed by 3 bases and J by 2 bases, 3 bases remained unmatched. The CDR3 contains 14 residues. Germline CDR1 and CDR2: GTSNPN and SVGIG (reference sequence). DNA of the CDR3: TGTGCCTGGAGACCTAGCGGGGGGACCTACGAGCAGTACTTC. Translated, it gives CAWRPSGGTYEQYF.

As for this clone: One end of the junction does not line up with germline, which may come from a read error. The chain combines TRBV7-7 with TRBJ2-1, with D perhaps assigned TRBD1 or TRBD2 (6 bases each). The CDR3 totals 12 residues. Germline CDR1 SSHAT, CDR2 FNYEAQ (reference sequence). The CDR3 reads CASSLEGEEQFF. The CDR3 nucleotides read TGTGCTAGCAGCTTGGAGGGGGAGGAGCAGTTCTTC.

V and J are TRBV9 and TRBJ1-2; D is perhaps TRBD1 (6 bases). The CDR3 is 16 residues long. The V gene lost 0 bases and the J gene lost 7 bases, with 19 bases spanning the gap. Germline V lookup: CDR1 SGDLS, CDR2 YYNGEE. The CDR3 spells CASSVGPKGGEGGYTF. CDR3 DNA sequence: TGTGCCAGCAGCGTAGGCCCAAAAGGGGGGGAGGGTGGCTACACCTTC.

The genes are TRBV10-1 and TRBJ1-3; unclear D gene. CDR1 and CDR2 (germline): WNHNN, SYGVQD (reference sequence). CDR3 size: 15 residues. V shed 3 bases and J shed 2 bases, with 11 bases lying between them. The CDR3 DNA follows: TGCGCCAGCAGTGACGGGCAGTCGGCTGGAAACACCATATATTTT. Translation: CASSDGQSAGNTIYF.

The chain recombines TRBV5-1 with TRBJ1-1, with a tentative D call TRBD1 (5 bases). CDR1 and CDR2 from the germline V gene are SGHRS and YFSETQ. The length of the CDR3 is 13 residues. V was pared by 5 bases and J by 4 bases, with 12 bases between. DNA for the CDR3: TGCGCCAGCAGTTACCAGGGAGGCACTGAAGCTTTCTTT. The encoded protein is CASSYQGGTEAFF.

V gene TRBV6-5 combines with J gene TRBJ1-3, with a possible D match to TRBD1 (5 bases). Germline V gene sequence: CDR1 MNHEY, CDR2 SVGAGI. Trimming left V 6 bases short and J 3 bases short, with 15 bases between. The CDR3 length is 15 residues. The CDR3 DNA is TGTGCCAGCAGCGTGGGTAGGGGACGTGGAAACACCATATATTTT. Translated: CASSVGRGRGNTIYF.

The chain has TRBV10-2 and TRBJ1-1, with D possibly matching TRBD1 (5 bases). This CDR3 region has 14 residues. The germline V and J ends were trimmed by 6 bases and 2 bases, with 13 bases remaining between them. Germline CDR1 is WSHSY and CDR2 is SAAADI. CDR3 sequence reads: CASRPGTGNTEAFF. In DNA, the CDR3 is TGCGCCAGCAGACCAGGGACGGGCAACACTGAAGCTTTCTTT.

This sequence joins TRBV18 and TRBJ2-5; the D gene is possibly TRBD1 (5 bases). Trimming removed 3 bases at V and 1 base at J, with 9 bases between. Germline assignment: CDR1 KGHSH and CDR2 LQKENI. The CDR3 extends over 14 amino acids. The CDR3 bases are TGTGCCAGCTCACCGAGACAGACCCAAGAGACCCAGTACTTC. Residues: CASSPRQTQETQYF.

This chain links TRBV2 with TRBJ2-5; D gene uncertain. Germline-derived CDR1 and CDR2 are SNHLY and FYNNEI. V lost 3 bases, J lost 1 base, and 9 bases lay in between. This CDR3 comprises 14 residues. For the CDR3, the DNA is TGTGCCAGCAGTGAGTTGAACCTCCAAGAGACCCAGTACTTC. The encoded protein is CASSELNLQETQYF.

The CDR3 loop reads CASSLNDYGYTF. The CDR3 nucleotides are TGTGCCAGCAGCCTTAACGACTATGGCTACACCTTC. This chain links TRBV5-6 with TRBJ1-2, with no clear D. Germline CDR1 SGHDT, CDR2 YYEEEE. The CDR3 is made up of 12 amino acids. V was clipped by 4 bases and J by 3 bases, with 7 bases between them.